This note documents a single T cell receptor (beta chain) sequence. This clonotype was counted many times. Its antigen remains undetermined. Qualities for individual bases were not recorded, and no much larger clone is one base off. The data stem from a study of molecular identifiers for immune sequencing clone quantification (dated by TCRdb to between 2017 and 2018). Background for the entire study: For a replicate experiment, RNA from approximately 20,000 or 100,000 naive CD8 T cells was divided into five aliquots, and four of the five aliquots were sequenced. The study was a methods study using CD8 T cells to benchmark molecular-identifier clustering-based TCR repertoire sequencing (MIDCIRS) and TCR RNA copy counting.

V sheds 3 bases and J sheds 6 bases, leaving 10 bases between their ends. Sequences SGHNT (CDR1) and YYREEE (CDR2) are obtained from the germline V gene (reference sequence). Reading from cysteine to phenylalanine, the CDR3 counts 12 amino acids. Only the CDR3 DNA stays, 36 bases, in frame from base 1. Study-level results and caveats: When barcode sub-clustering was left out, chimeric consensus sequences inflated TCR diversity, with chimeras reaching as high as 47%. Modeling estimated 2.5 to 3.5 recovered TCR RNA copies per cell, compared with about 10 by digital PCR, which implies about 32% capture efficiency. The naive libraries included spiked-in Jurkat TCR RNA (approximately 11 copies' worth), and this RNA is not part of the donor repertoire. Identical TCR molecules sharing a barcode could cause highly expanded clone sizes to be underestimated. Spiked-in Jurkat TCR RNA equivalent to a single cell was reported to be detectable even among over 800,000 naive CD8 T cells. In CMV-specific effector cells, clones with more than 20 RNA copies accounted for over 98% of molecules, whereas in naive cells such clones accounted for under 1%.

Libraries of naive CD8 T cells were built from approximately 22,000 to 940,000 sorted cells, with 10%, 30% or 50% of the purified RNA used. Naive CD8 T cells, defined as CD8+CD4-CCR7+CD45RA+, were FACS-sorted into RLT Plus buffer on a BD FACSAria II. Roughly ten TCR copies' worth of Jurkat RNA were spiked into roughly 18,000-1,000,000 naive CD8 T cell samples to test detection sensitivity. CD8 T cells were enriched with RosetteSep CD8+ T Cell Enrichment Cocktail and Ficoll-Paque, followed by ACK red cell lysis. Library preparation employed PCR. TCRdb records NextSeq 500 as the sequencer. Bulk TCR libraries were made following a previously described method, with the TCR primers given in Table S5. Purification of total RNA was performed with the Qiagen AllPrep DNA/RNA kit. Reads from multiple sequencing runs of the same library were pooled before analysis. In the original analysis: Only reads with exact TCR constant sequence were kept, trimmed to 150 nt, and grouped by their 12-nt molecular barcodes. Reads within each barcode group were sub-clustered using a 15% Levenshtein threshold, and quality-weighted consensus sequences were constructed for each RNA molecule. Non-functional sequences were removed, as were lower-count sequences one edit away from another. Based on a fit of two negative binomial distributions, barcode sub-clusters having less than 20% of the maximum read count were discarded. The public reads were quality trimmed at Q25 with fastp and then assembled into clones with MiXCR by TCRdb, keeping productive beta chains. Rows with a matching CDR3 protein are joined into one entry that keeps the most common DNA and genes. V and J calls and clone size were set by TCRdb, not the authors. Recorded for this sample are a few hundred thousand distinct CDR3 sequences; 24% of them occurred a single time. The ten largest clones capture 0.74% of the sample.

In this chain, TRBV5-4 is recombined with TRBJ2-7; the D gene could be TRBD1 or TRBD2, each one agreeing over 5 bases. This receptor was taken from a human donor in good health. Some libraries in this study had Jurkat cell RNA spiked in. Sequenced: naive CD8+ T cells from blood, with Jurkat cell RNA spiked in. Explained via the paper, the cell subset or site label denotes: FACS-sorted CD8+CD4-CCR7+CD45RA+ naive T cells. The CDR3 reads CASSWGGSEQYF. Read as DNA, the sequence is TGTGCCAGCAGCTGGGGCGGGTCCGAGCAGTACTTC.